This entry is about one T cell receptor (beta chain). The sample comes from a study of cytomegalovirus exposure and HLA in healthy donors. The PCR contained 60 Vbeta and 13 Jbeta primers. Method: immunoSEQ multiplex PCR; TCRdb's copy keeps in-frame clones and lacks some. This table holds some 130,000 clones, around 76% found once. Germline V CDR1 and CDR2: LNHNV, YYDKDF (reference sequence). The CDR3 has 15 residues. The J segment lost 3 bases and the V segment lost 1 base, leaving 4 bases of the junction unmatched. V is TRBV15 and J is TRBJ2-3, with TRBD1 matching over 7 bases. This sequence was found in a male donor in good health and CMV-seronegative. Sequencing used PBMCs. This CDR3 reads CATSRVQGVTDTQYF. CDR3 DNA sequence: TGTGCCACCAGCAGAGTCCAGGGGGTAACAGATACGCAGTATTTT.